Each of the 3 T cell receptor beta chains below was sequenced from the same sample in a study of cytomegalovirus exposure and HLA in healthy donors (dated by TCRdb to 2015 to 2018). Receptors were amplified or captured by the immunoSEQ multiplex PCR assay. The multiplex PCR relied on a mix of 60 forward primers for TCR Vbeta segments and 13 reverse primers for TCR Jbeta segments. TCRdb stores this immuneACCESS table with in-frame sequences only. Part of the clones is absent; in the studies checked, under half of the shortfall reflects unresolved V genes, and no reason is known for the rest. The sample table lists approximately 170,000 clones, about 80% of them with a count of one. The ten largest clonotypes hold roughly 9.3% of the sample. The sequenced sample consisted of PBMCs. The source of these receptors is a man between 18 and 29 years old in good health and CMV-seropositive.

The genes are TRBV5-1 and TRBJ1-1; D unresolved. The germline V and J ends were trimmed by 2 bases and 3 bases, with 20 bases remaining between them. The CDR3 loop spans 17 amino acids. Germline assignment: CDR1 SGHRS and CDR2 YFSETQ. In DNA form, the CDR3 reads TGCGCCAGCAGCTTACTTTACGGTGCCTCATTTGACACTGAAGCTTTCTTT. Translation: CASSLLYGASFDTEAFF.

The chain employs TRBV18 and TRBJ1-3; no firm D call. Germline V gene sequence: CDR1 KGHSH, CDR2 LQKENI. V was clipped by 3 bases and J by 0 bases, with 12 bases between them. The CDR3 contains 16 residues. Written as DNA, the CDR3 is TGTGCCAGCTCACCCGCTGGGCCAGGCTCTGGAAACACCATATATTTT. This gives the protein CASSPAGPGSGNTIYF.

The chain links TRBV15 to TRBJ1-1, with D unclear. The length of the CDR3 is 13 residues. Trimming took 3 bases from V and 0 from J, leaving 5 bases between them. Germline lookup yields CDR1 LNHNV and CDR2 YYDKDF (reference sequence). Written as DNA, the CDR3 is TGTGCCACCAGCAGGGCATTGAACACTGAAGCTTTCTTT. Translation gives CATSRALNTEAFF.